This T cell receptor beta chain appears in the sequencing data of a study of blood T cell repertoires in COVID-19. Profiling relied on immunoSEQ multiplex PCR, and the TCRdb table lists in-frame clones only, not all of them. The sample lists hundreds of thousands of clones, more than 80% seen once, with 1.4% in the top ten. CDR3 length: 15 residues. CDR1 is MDHEN and CDR2 is SYDVKM in the germline V gene. V was clipped by 8 bases and J by 0 bases, with 14 bases between them. The sequenced sample consisted of peripheral blood. The TCR sequence derives from a woman under 40 with active or convalescent COVID-19. The J gene is TRBJ1-5, the V gene TRBV28; D is undetermined. CDR3 DNA: TGTGCCAGCCTCCGTGAGGCAGATAGCAATCAGCCCCAGCATTTT. Translating gives CASLREADSNQPQHF.